This passage covers 18 T cell receptor beta chains from one sample sequenced in a study of CD8+ T cells in alopecia areata. TCR sequencing used cDNA made by reverse transcription of extracted RNA. Only in-frame clones appear in the TCRdb table, and some are missing; sequencing was by immunoSEQ multiplex PCR. The repertoire has over 80,000 clones, around 44% of them found once; the top ten carry more than 15%. Treatment defined: oral pan-JAK inhibitor, 5-10 mg twice daily. Sample: CD8+ T cells sorted from blood, taken at week 24, from a patient treated with tofacitinib. The receptors come from a human donor with alopecia areata.

This clone has more than one count but fewer than ten. The chain joins TRBV29-1 to TRBJ2-1, with 8 positions matching TRBD2. V was clipped by 1 base and J by 6 bases; unmatched bases: 5. CDR1 is SQVTM, CDR2 ANQGSEA, per germline. The CDR3 runs to 14 residues. The CDR3 spells CSVEGGTSGNEQFF. The CDR3 DNA reads as TGCAGCGTTGAAGGTGGGACTAGTGGCAATGAGCAGTTCTTC.

The CDR3 coding sequence is TGTGCTAGTGCCCTGGGGCGGGGTGATGGCTACACCTTC. This sequence encodes CASALGRGDGYTF. This chain joins TRBV12-5 and TRBJ1-2; D is perhaps TRBD1 (5 bases). Between the trimmed V and J ends, which lost 7 bases and 6 bases, there was a span of 15 bases. This CDR3 region has 13 residues. Germline CDR1 is LGHNT and CDR2 is FRNRAP.

The CDR3 loop is CASSQRPLASLPPEQFF. The CDR3 DNA sequence: TGTGCCAGCAGCCAAAGGCCACTAGCCTCCCTCCCTCCTGAGCAGTTCTTC. The V gene is TRBV13, the J gene TRBJ2-1, with a weak D call TRBD2 (6 bases). The CDR3 is 17 amino acids. CDR1 PRHDT and CDR2 FYEKMQ come from the germline V gene (reference sequence). Trimming took off 5 bases at V and 9 bases at J, with 26 bases between the two ends.

The J gene is TRBJ1-5, the V gene TRBV4-1; possibly TRBD1 for D (5 bases). The V end was cut by 1 base, the J end by 4 bases, with 17 bases between. This CDR3 is 17 amino acids long. Germline V gene sequence: CDR1 MGHRA, CDR2 YSYEKL. The CDR3 bases are TGCGCCAGCAGCCAAGTAGGTGGTGGGACGGGTAATCAGCCCCAGCATTTT. Translating it yields CASSQVGGGTGNQPQHF.

This chain links TRBV28 with TRBJ2-3; TRBD1 aligns across 7 bases. The germline CDR1 and CDR2 sequences are MDHEN and SYDVKM. The CDR3 covers 14 residues. J gave up 4 bases and V 9 bases, and 10 bases lay outside the gene matches. This CDR3 reads CASRQGGSADTQYF. In nucleotides, the CDR3 is TGTGCCAGTAGACAGGGTGGAAGCGCAGATACGCAGTATTTT.

The CDR3 spells CASSQRQYNEQFF. CDR3 sequence (DNA): TGCGCCAGCAGCCAACGACAGTACAATGAGCAGTTCTTC. This rearrangement joins TRBV4-1 to TRBJ2-1; D may be TRBD1 (5 bases). Trimming left V 2 bases short and J 4 bases short, with 6 bases between. This CDR3 contains 13 residues. The germline V gene has CDR1 MGHRA and CDR2 YSYEKL.

This clone was found a few times. This CDR3 is also generated by other DNA sequences in the sample. The chain joins TRBV29-1 to TRBJ1-1; TRBD1 is a possible D gene (6 bases). The CDR3 covers 20 residues. V shed 1 base and J shed 0 bases, with 27 bases lying between them. CDR1 and CDR2 (germline): SQVTM, ANQGSEA. CDR3 bases: TGCAGCGTTGAAGGTGGGGTGCAGAAAGGGGGGCAGATAATGAACACTGAAGCTTTCTTT. Translating it yields CSVEGGVQKGGQIMNTEAFF.

The chain links TRBV27 to TRBJ1-1; 7 positions match TRBD1. This CDR3 has 13 residues. After removal of 5 bases from V and 4 bases from J, the junction contained 4 bases not matched to a gene. Germline V gene sequence: CDR1 MNHEY, CDR2 SMNVEV (reference sequence). The CDR3 DNA reads as TGTGCCAGCAGTCCCCAGGGGGGCACTGAAGCTTTCTTT. Translated, it gives CASSPQGGTEAFF.

This clone came up many times. The chain carries TRBV7-9 and TRBJ2-3, with D possibly TRBD1 on 6 matching bases. CDR3 length equals 14 residues. The ends were cut back, 8 bases at V and 5 bases at J, with 17 bases in the middle. Germline V gives CDR1 SEHNR, CDR2 FQNEAQ (reference sequence). The CDR3 here is CASGGDVERDTQYF. The DNA for the CDR3 is TGTGCCAGCGGGGGCGACGTTGAGAGAGATACGCAGTATTTT.

This clone was detected only once. The chain carries TRBV4-1 and TRBJ2-7; no reliable D call. Between the trimmed V and J ends, which lost 2 bases and 2 bases, there was a span of 7 bases. CDR3 length: 13 residues. Germline loops: CDR1 MGHRA, CDR2 YSYEKL. CDR3 residues: CASSQNRAYEQYF. DNA for the CDR3: TGCGCCAGCAGCCAAAATCGAGCCTACGAGCAGTACTTC.

There are a few counts of this clone. The rearrangement uses TRBV28 and TRBJ1-1; D gene uncertain. The CDR3 has 13 amino acids. V shed 3 bases and J shed 3 bases, with 8 bases lying between them. From germline, CDR1 is MDHEN and CDR2 SYDVKM. The CDR3 DNA is TGTGCCAGCAGTTTTATTTGGGACACTGAAGCTTTCTTT. Its protein is CASSFIWDTEAFF.

V and J are TRBV9 and TRBJ2-2, with D perhaps matching TRBD2 (7 bases). CDR1 SGDLS and CDR2 YYNGEE come from the germline V gene. Trimming removed 3 bases from V and 3 bases from J, with 15 bases in between. The CDR3 contains 16 residues. The CDR3 loop reads CASSAVTGGDTGELFF. The CDR3 DNA reads TGTGCCAGCAGCGCAGTCACGGGGGGCGACACCGGGGAGCTGTTTTTT.

This clone has more than one count but fewer than ten. This chain uses TRBV29-1 with TRBJ2-3, with D unresolved. Trimming cost V 1 base and J 4 bases, with 9 bases left between them. Germline V gives CDR1 SQVTM, CDR2 ANQGSEA. The CDR3 covers 13 residues. The CDR3 coding sequence is TGCAGCGTTGAAGTCGGGCCGGCAGATACGCAGTATTTT. Its translation: CSVEVGPADTQYF.

This chain uses TRBV4-1 with TRBJ2-2; D gene uncertain. Germline-derived CDR1 and CDR2 are MGHRA and YSYEKL. Trimming removed 6 bases at V and 6 bases at J, with 17 bases between. The CDR3 length is 15 residues. This CDR3 is CASSHHGVAAGELFF. CDR3 nucleotides: TGCGCCAGCAGTCACCATGGAGTAGCCGCCGGGGAGCTGTTTTTT.

The chain combines TRBV30 with TRBJ2-1, with D perhaps given as TRBD1 or TRBD2 (5 bases each). The CDR3 totals 12 residues. Trimming shortened V by 0 bases and J by 9 bases, and 9 bases separated the two germline ends. Germline V gene sequence: CDR1 GTSNPN, CDR2 SVGIG (reference sequence). CDR3 bases: TGTGCCTGGAGTGTACTAGGGGTTGAGCAGTTCTTC. It yields the protein CAWSVLGVEQFF.

This CDR3 reads CASSATPNLSGANVLTF. The DNA for the CDR3 is TGTGCCAGCAGTGCGACTCCCAACCTCTCTGGGGCCAACGTCCTGACTTTC. The rearrangement joins TRBV6-1 to TRBJ2-6, with D unresolved. This CDR3 spans 17 amino acids. Trimming left V 4 bases short and J 0 bases short, with 13 bases between. The germline gives CDR1 MNHNS, CDR2 SASEGT.

Turning to this clone: A much larger clonotype is one base distant, so this may be a read error. Other DNA sequences within the sample encode an identical CDR3. V and J are TRBV7-9 and TRBJ2-1; D remains unclear. This CDR3 has 11 amino acids. Germline CDR1 reads SEHNR; CDR2 reads FQNEAQ (reference sequence). Trimming removed 3 bases from V and 6 bases from J, with 3 bases in between. The CDR3 here is CASSLGNEQFF. The CDR3, as DNA: TGTGCCAGCAGCTTGGGCAATGAGCAGTTCTTC. Variable domain in full (rest from reference TRBV7-9 and TRBJ2-1): DTGVSQNPRHKITKRGQNVTFRCDPISEHNRLYWYRQTLGQGPEFLTYFQNEAQLEKSRLLSDRFSAERPKGSFSTLEIQRTEQGDSAMYLCASSLGNEQFFGPGTRLTVL.

The chain combines TRBV7-6 with TRBJ2-1; D may match TRBD1 or TRBD2 (6 bases each). Trimming left V 1 base short and J 8 bases short, with 12 bases between. There are 14 residues in the CDR3. The germline V gene has CDR1 SGHVS and CDR2 FNYEAQ. The CDR3 protein is CASSLVGASDEQFF. The CDR3 nucleotides read TGTGCCAGCAGCTTAGTGGGGGCTAGCGATGAGCAGTTCTTC.